This TCR beta chain was documented in a study of cytomegalovirus exposure and HLA in healthy donors. Amplification used 60 Vbeta primers and 13 Jbeta primers. The protocol was immunoSEQ multiplex PCR, while the TCRdb copy is restricted to in-frame clones and leaves out a portion. The table lists roughly 160,000 clones, about four fifths of them singletons. The CDR3 is made up of 12 amino acids. Trimming left V 3 bases short and J 4 bases short, with 9 bases between. CDR1 GTSNPN and CDR2 SVGIG come from the germline V gene (reference sequence). The sequence was collected from a male donor in good health and CMV-seropositive. What was sequenced was PBMCs. The chain carries TRBV30 and TRBJ1-2, with D hard to call. The CDR3 bases are TGTGCCTGGAGATCCCGTCCCTATGGCTACACCTTC. It specifies CAWRSRPYGYTF.